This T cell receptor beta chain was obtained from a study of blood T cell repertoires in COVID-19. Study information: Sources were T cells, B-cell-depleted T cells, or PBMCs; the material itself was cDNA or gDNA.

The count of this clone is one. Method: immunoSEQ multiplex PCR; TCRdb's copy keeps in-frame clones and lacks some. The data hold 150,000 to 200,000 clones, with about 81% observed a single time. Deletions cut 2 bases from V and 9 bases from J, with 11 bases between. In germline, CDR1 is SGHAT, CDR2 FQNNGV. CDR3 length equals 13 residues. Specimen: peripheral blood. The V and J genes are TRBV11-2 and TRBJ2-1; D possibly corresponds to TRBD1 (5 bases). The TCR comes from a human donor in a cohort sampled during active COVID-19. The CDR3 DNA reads TGTGCCAGCAGCTTACCACCCAGGGCTGAGCAGTTCTTC. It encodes CASSLPPRAEQFF.